The 9 T cell receptor beta chains reported below all come from one sample, sequenced in a study of breast tumors, draining lymph nodes, adjacent tissues. Each CDR3 protein is one row after TCRdb ran MiXCR on the multiplex PCR reads. The table includes about 20,000 distinct CDR3 sequences, about 30% detected once. Sequencing was carried out using breast tumor tissue. These TCRs come from a female donor with breast cancer. Some clones in this sample may be carry-over from other donors' samples.

This clonotype was found many times. The rearrangement joins TRBV7-9 to TRBJ1-5; D may be TRBD1 (6 bases). The CDR3 spans 22 residues. Germline V CDR1 and CDR2: SEHNR, FQNEAQ (reference sequence). Trimming removed 1 base from V and 2 bases from J, with 30 bases in between. The CDR3 sequence is CASSLVSEEHRVREEGNQPQHF. CDR3 nucleotides: TGTGCCAGCAGCTTAGTAAGTGAGGAGCACAGGGTCAGGGAGGAGGGCAATCAGCCCCAGCATTTT.

This clonotype was recorded many times. The DNA of the CDR3 is TGCAGTGCTCAAAACACAGGGATTGGAAACACCATATATTTT. Translating gives CSAQNTGIGNTIYF. V and J are TRBV20-1 and TRBJ1-3, with D possibly being TRBD1 (6 bases). The CDR3 totals 14 residues. The V end was cut by 5 bases, the J end by 3 bases, with 14 bases between. The V gene's germline CDR1 is DFQATT and CDR2 SNEGSKA (reference sequence).

The table lists this clonotype with many counts. The chain couples TRBV5-6 to TRBJ2-3; unclear D gene. V was shortened by 2 bases and J by 2 bases, with 12 bases between the two germline ends. The CDR3 has 15 amino acids. Germline V gene data show CDR1 as SGHDT and CDR2 as YYEEEE. This CDR3 is CASSLGRRFTDTQYF. The CDR3 coding sequence is TGTGCCAGCAGCTTAGGGCGCCGATTCACAGATACGCAGTATTTT.

This clonotype was seen at least ten times. The chain is built from TRBV15 and TRBJ2-1; 9 positions match TRBD2. The junction had 10 bases not matched to a gene; V was cut back by 1 base and J by 6 bases. In germline, CDR1 is LNHNV, CDR2 YYDKDF (reference sequence). The CDR3 length is 17 residues. The chain's CDR3 is CATSRGGSSGRPNEQFF. The DNA of the CDR3 is TGTGCCACCAGCAGAGGTGGGAGTAGCGGGAGACCCAATGAGCAGTTCTTC. The whole variable domain, remainder taken from reference TRBV15 and TRBJ2-1, is DAMVIQNPRYQVTQFGKPVTLSCSQTLNHNVMYWYQQKSSQAPKLLFHYYDKDFNNEADTPDNFQSRRPNTSFCFLDIRSPGLGDTAMYLCATSRGGSSGRPNEQFFGPGTRLTVL.

This clonotype was counted at least ten times. This chain links TRBV9 with TRBJ2-6; D not resolved. Per germline, CDR1 SGDLS and CDR2 YYNGEE. The CDR3 spans 13 residues. The V gene lost 7 bases and the J gene lost 0 bases, with 5 bases spanning the gap. The CDR3 sequence: CASGRSGANVLTF. For the CDR3, the DNA is TGTGCCAGCGGACGCTCTGGGGCCAACGTCCTGACTTTC.

This clonotype was picked up many times. The V call is TRBV2, the J call TRBJ1-2; 8 bases agree with TRBD1. Germline V gene data show CDR1 as SNHLY and CDR2 as FYNNEI. V lost 3 bases and J lost 7; bases outside the gene matches: 4. The CDR3 covers 13 residues. The DNA of the CDR3 is TGTGCCAGCAGTGAGCAGGGGGCTGCTGGCTACACCTTC. It encodes CASSEQGAAGYTF.

This clonotype was recorded many times. The rearrangement links TRBV12-5 to TRBJ1-4; D uncertain. The CDR3 has 19 amino acids. Germline loops: CDR1 LGHNT, CDR2 FRNRAP. V was trimmed by 0 bases and J by 0 bases, leaving 17 bases between them. CDR3 bases: TGTGCTAGTGGTTTGGTACGCTCGGTGGCAGTAACAACTAATGAAAAACTGTTTTTT. It encodes CASGLVRSVAVTTNEKLFF.

This clonotype has a count of ten or more. The gene calls are TRBV6-4 and TRBJ2-2; D may be TRBD2 (5 bases). Germline V gene lookup returns CDR1 MRHNA and CDR2 SNTAGT. This CDR3 is built from 15 residues. Trimming cost V 3 bases and J 1 base, with 9 bases left between them. In DNA, the CDR3 is TGTGCCAGCAGTGAGTCCGCGGGGAACACCGGGGAGCTGTTTTTT. Amino acid sequence: CASSESAGNTGELFF.

This clonotype ranks as medium-sized. The V and J genes are TRBV4-1 and TRBJ2-7; 10 nucleotides match TRBD2. This CDR3 has 17 residues. V trimming: 1 base; J trimming: 1 base; junction bases outside the gene matches: 7. The germline CDR1 and CDR2 sequences are MGHRA and YSYEKL. In DNA, the CDR3 is TGCGCCAGCAGCCAAGCTTCCGGGACTAGCGTATCCTACGAGCAGTACTTC. Translation: CASSQASGTSVSYEQYF.